Presented here are 21 T cell receptor beta chains from one specimen sequenced in a study of blood T cell repertoires in COVID-19. TCRdb keeps only in-frame clones here, not all; method: immunoSEQ multiplex PCR. The sample holds under 200,000 clones, 80% to 85% seen once. The sequencing sample was made of peripheral blood. The receptors shown here come from a woman of 80 years or more with active or convalescent COVID-19.

The chain recombines TRBV11-3 with TRBJ2-7; unclear D gene. CDR1 is SGHNT, CDR2 YENEEA, per germline. V lost 3 bases and J lost 1, with 4 bases in between. The CDR3 consists of 12 residues. This CDR3 is CASSLTSYEQYF. As DNA, the CDR3 is TGTGCCAGCAGCTTGACATCCTACGAGCAGTACTTC.

This clone was seen only a few times. The chain has TRBV7-3 and TRBJ2-3; possibly TRBD2 for D (6 bases). The CDR3 length is 16 residues. With 1 base removed from V and 1 base from J, the gap between germline ends came to 12 bases. Germline V gives CDR1 SGHTA, CDR2 FQGTGA. CDR3 region: CASSLRGGVGTDTQYF. CDR3 DNA sequence: TGTGCCAGCAGCTTAAGGGGCGGGGTGGGCACAGATACGCAGTATTTT.

The rearrangement links TRBV6-1 to TRBJ2-7, with D possibly matching TRBD2 (7 bases). This CDR3 spans 15 amino acids. V was pared by 2 bases and J by 3 bases, with 14 bases between. Per the germline V gene, CDR1 is MNHNS and CDR2 is SASEGT. CDR3 sequence: CASSEMKGGGYEQYF. The CDR3 DNA is TGTGCCAGCAGTGAAATGAAGGGAGGGGGCTACGAGCAGTACTTC.

The V and J genes are TRBV7-2 and TRBJ1-5; D not certain. Germline CDR1 SGHTA, CDR2 FQGNSA. The CDR3 covers 14 residues. Trimming shortened V by 1 base and J by 0 bases, and 4 bases separated the two germline ends. CDR3: CASSLDYSNQPQHF. In DNA form, the CDR3 reads TGTGCCAGCAGCTTAGATTATAGCAATCAGCCCCAGCATTTT.

This chain uses TRBV28 with TRBJ1-5, with 9 bases that match TRBD1. CDR1 is MDHEN, CDR2 SYDVKM, per germline. Trimming took 6 bases from V and 4 from J; bases not matched to a gene: 4. The length of the CDR3 is 14 residues. The CDR3 loop is CASRPGTGNQPQHF. CDR3 nucleotide sequence: TGTGCCAGCAGACCTGGGACAGGGAATCAGCCCCAGCATTTT. Looking up the rest from reference TRBV28 and TRBJ1-5 gives the full variable domain: DVKVTQSSRYLVKRTGEKVFLECVQDMDHENMFWYRQDPGLGLRLIYFSYDVKMKEKGDIPEGYSVSREKKERFSLILESASTNQTSMYLCASRPGTGNQPQHFGDGTRLSIL.

Ten or more counts support this clone. The chain carries TRBV28 and TRBJ2-1; 7 nucleotides match TRBD1. Trimming at V came to 5 bases and at J to 15 bases, leaving 13 bases not matched to a gene. The germline gives CDR1 MDHEN, CDR2 SYDVKM. The CDR3 is made up of 13 amino acids. For the CDR3, the DNA is TGTGCCAGCAGTGTCACCCGGGACAGCGTAACGTTCTTC. Residues: CASSVTRDSVTFF.

This chain uses TRBV27 with TRBJ1-5; 9 nucleotides line up with TRBD1. V was clipped by 4 bases and J by 11 bases; unmatched bases: 12. The CDR3 has 15 amino acids. The germline V gene has CDR1 MNHEY and CDR2 SMNVEV (reference sequence). In DNA form, the CDR3 reads TGTGCCAGCAGTTCCGGGGGACAGGGCAAGAGAGCCCAGCATTTT. This sequence encodes CASSSGGQGKRAQHF.

This clone showed up just once. This chain links TRBV19 with TRBJ1-5; the D gene is possibly TRBD1 (6 bases). The germline V gene has CDR1 LNHDA and CDR2 SQIVND (reference sequence). The CDR3 spans 16 residues. V was clipped by 3 bases and J by 0 bases, with 12 bases between them. The CDR3 DNA follows: TGTGCCAGTAGTATGGGGGCAGGTTATAGCAATCAGCCCCAGCATTTT. As protein: CASSMGAGYSNQPQHF. The full variable domain, with the rest looked up from reference TRBV19 and TRBJ1-5, is DGGITQSPKYLFRKEGQNVTLSCEQNLNHDAMYWYRQDPGQGLRLIYYSQIVNDFQKGDIAEGYSVSREKKESFPLTVTSAQKNPTAFYLCASSMGAGYSNQPQHFGDGTRLSIL.

The chain joins TRBV27 to TRBJ2-1, with 7 nucleotides matching TRBD1. Germline CDR1 MNHEY, CDR2 SMNVEV (reference sequence). V shed 6 bases and J 4 bases; nucleotides not matched to a gene: 9. The CDR3 covers 15 residues. CDR3: CASSSYGTAYNEQFF. The CDR3 coding sequence is TGTGCCAGCAGCTCCTACGGGACAGCTTACAATGAGCAGTTCTTC.

J is TRBJ1-5 and V is TRBV11-2; possibly TRBD1 for D (5 bases). Germline CDR1 SGHAT, CDR2 FQNNGV. Trimming shortened V by 0 bases and J by 3 bases, and 9 bases separated the two germline ends. The CDR3 has 15 residues. The CDR3, as DNA: TGTGCCAGCAGCTTAGACAGGGCCCCCAATCAGCCCCAGCATTTT. It encodes CASSLDRAPNQPQHF.

The chain carries TRBV18 and TRBJ2-3; a weak D match, TRBD2 (6 bases). This CDR3 is 16 amino acids long. Germline V gives CDR1 KGHSH, CDR2 LQKENI. Between the trimmed V and J ends, which lost 0 bases and 1 base, there was a span of 11 bases. CDR3 coding DNA: TGTGCCAGCTCACCACCGGCAGGCGGGGGCACAGATACGCAGTATTTT. Protein product: CASSPPAGGGTDTQYF.

This chain uses TRBV27 with TRBJ2-7; perhaps TRBD2 as D (6 bases). The CDR3 covers 14 residues. V was clipped by 6 bases and J by 1 base, with 13 bases between them. Germline CDR1 and CDR2: MNHEY and SMNVEV (reference sequence). In DNA, the CDR3 is TGTGCCAGCAGGGGACTGGCGAATTCCTACGAGCAGTACTTC. Translated: CASRGLANSYEQYF.

The chain links TRBV21-1 to TRBJ2-6; TRBD1 is the table's D call, not checked against the DNA. TRBV21-1 corresponds to a pseudogene. The CDR3 sequence is 16 residues long. The CDR3 here is CASRTGTPSGANVLTF. Written as DNA, the CDR3 is TGTGCCAGCCGTACAGGCACTCCCTCTGGGGCCAACGTCCTGACTTTC.

This clone was recorded a few times. The chain links TRBV28 to TRBJ2-7; D perhaps matches TRBD1 (6 bases). This CDR3 spans 16 amino acids. Per germline, CDR1 MDHEN and CDR2 SYDVKM. Trimming took 6 bases from V and 3 from J, leaving 21 bases between them. CDR3 sequence reads: CASSAYRVSFRYEQYF. The DNA of the CDR3 is TGTGCCAGCAGCGCATACAGGGTTAGTTTTCGCTACGAGCAGTACTTC.

V and J are TRBV27 and TRBJ2-3, with a tentative D call TRBD2 (7 bases). This CDR3 has 15 residues. Germline lookup yields CDR1 MNHEY and CDR2 SMNVEV (reference sequence). V lost 7 bases to trimming and J lost 5 bases, with 19 bases between them. The CDR3 DNA reads TGTGCCAGCAACCCGGGTCGGGGGGCTAAAGATACGCAGTATTTT. Protein: CASNPGRGAKDTQYF.

V is TRBV14 and J is TRBJ2-1; D is unresolved. CDR1 and CDR2 (germline): SGHDN, FVKESK. The ends were cut back, 1 base at V and 5 bases at J, with 15 bases in the middle. The CDR3 extends over 16 amino acids. The chain's CDR3 is CASSQVMTGLNNEQFF. The CDR3 bases are TGTGCCAGCAGCCAAGTTATGACGGGTTTGAACAATGAGCAGTTCTTC.

This clone was counted once. This sample includes further DNA sequences coding for the same CDR3. This sequence joins TRBV6-2 or TRBV6-3 and TRBJ2-5; 8 nucleotides line up with TRBD1. CDR1 and CDR2 (germline): MNHEY, SVGEGT. V was pared by 2 bases and J by 4 bases, with 9 bases of the junction left unmatched. The CDR3 covers 16 residues. This chain's CDR3 is CASSYPRQGARETQYF. As DNA, the CDR3 is TGTGCCAGCAGTTACCCAAGGCAGGGGGCCCGAGAGACCCAGTACTTC.

The chain uses TRBV6-2 or TRBV6-3 and TRBJ1-5; unclear D gene. The V gene lost 0 bases and the J gene lost 9 bases, with 12 bases spanning the gap. The germline V gene has CDR1 MNHEY and CDR2 SVGEGT. The CDR3 spans 14 residues. CDR3 residues: CASSYSAGAGPQHF. CDR3 sequence (DNA): TGTGCCAGCAGTTACTCGGCGGGAGCCGGGCCCCAGCATTTT.

This clone was observed a handful of times. The V call is TRBV20-1, the J call TRBJ1-3; 8 bases line up with TRBD1. Germline lookup yields CDR1 DFQATT and CDR2 SNEGSKA (reference sequence). The CDR3 is 16 residues long. Trimming cost V 3 bases and J 2 bases; bases outside gene matches: 9. Here the CDR3 DNA reads TGCAGTGCTAGTATGACAGGGGCAGTACCTGGAAACACCATATATTTT. Translating gives CSASMTGAVPGNTIYF.

The rearrangement joins TRBV10-3 to TRBJ1-6, with 10 bases that match TRBD1. The CDR3 has 15 amino acids. The ends lost 6 bases at V and 7 bases at J; junction bases unmatched: 6. Germline lookup yields CDR1 ENHRY and CDR2 SYGVKD. CDR3 DNA sequence: TGTGCCATCAGGCCCGGGACAGGGGAAAATTCACCCCTCCACTTT. It is translated as CAIRPGTGENSPLHF.

The chain links TRBV19 to TRBJ2-7; TRBD1 matches 9 bases. CDR1 and CDR2 from the germline V gene are LNHDA and SQIVND (reference sequence). With V trimmed by 5 bases and J by 5 bases, 10 bases remained unmatched. The CDR3 spans 15 residues. The CDR3 sequence is CASSGATGGKDEQYF. CDR3 bases: TGTGCCAGTAGTGGTGCCACAGGGGGCAAAGACGAGCAGTACTTC.